The rows below give T cell receptor beta chains drawn from one sample of a study of blood T cell repertoires in COVID-19. Here immunoSEQ multiplex PCR was the method, and the copy in TCRdb shows in-frame clones only, minus some. Among approximately 73,000 clones listed, roughly 80% were seen once. Source material: peripheral blood. The receptors shown here come from a woman between 65 and 79 years old with acute or convalescent COVID-19. CDR3s leave out the opening cysteine and the closing phenylalanine or tryptophan.

v_gene,j_gene,CDR3aa
TRBV18,TRBJ2-5,ASSPTSVETQY
TRBV19,TRBJ2-1,ASSAAGTSGAPSSYNEQF
TRBV19,TRBJ1-5,ASSEGGRGSNQPQH
TRBV21-1,TRBJ1-1,ASSSDRVVTEAF
TRBV30,TRBJ1-2,AWRGDRGRAYGYT
TRBV7-9,TRBJ1-2,ASSFGQANYGYT
TRBV13,TRBJ2-1,ASSLRTGGLNEQF
TRBV10-3,TRBJ1-1,AIGGLNTEAF
TRBV18,TRBJ2-1,ASSRRSTENEQF
TRBV28,TRBJ1-1,ASNRQGQV
TRBV7-9,TRBJ2-1,ASSLHYNEQF
TRBV20-1,TRBJ2-7,SASIGSGSTHEQY
TRBV15,TRBJ2-5,ATSRDGGRLAGRETQY
TRBV11-2,TRBJ2-7,ASSRRGGQGQHYEQY
TRBV11-3,TRBJ2-1,ASKSTRTGSNEQF
TRBV19,TRBJ2-3,ASNHRGTDTQY
TRBV3-1/TRBV3-2,TRBJ2-3,ASSQDSLDTQY
TRBV3-1/TRBV3-2,TRBJ2-7,ASSRLAGGPSAEQY
TRBV11-2,TRBJ2-7,ASSFTGAEEQY
TRBV10-3,TRBJ1-6,AIRQGLESPLH
TRBV28,TRBJ1-2,ALTPQALNYGYT
TRBV6-5,TRBJ1-2,ASSYDRRPRGYGYT
TRBV19,TRBJ2-1,ASSPRGLSQF
TRBV6-6,TRBJ2-7,ASSLGQATYEQY
TRBV30,TRBJ2-2,ASKRGSPPTGELF
TRBV5-6,TRBJ2-5,ASSLQTGTQETQY
TRBV14,TRBJ2-5,ASSLRDRVRETQY
TRBV18,TRBJ1-1,ASSDLGTLNTEAF
TRBV6-5,TRBJ1-1,ASSYPGSGGNTEAF
TRBV10-3,TRBJ1-1,AISANPNRGWTEAF
TRBV27,TRBJ1-5,ASSPLDNNQPQH
TRBV7-2,TRBJ2-3,ASSPRTGSTDTQY
TRBV19,TRBJ1-1,ASSAFTGVDTEAF